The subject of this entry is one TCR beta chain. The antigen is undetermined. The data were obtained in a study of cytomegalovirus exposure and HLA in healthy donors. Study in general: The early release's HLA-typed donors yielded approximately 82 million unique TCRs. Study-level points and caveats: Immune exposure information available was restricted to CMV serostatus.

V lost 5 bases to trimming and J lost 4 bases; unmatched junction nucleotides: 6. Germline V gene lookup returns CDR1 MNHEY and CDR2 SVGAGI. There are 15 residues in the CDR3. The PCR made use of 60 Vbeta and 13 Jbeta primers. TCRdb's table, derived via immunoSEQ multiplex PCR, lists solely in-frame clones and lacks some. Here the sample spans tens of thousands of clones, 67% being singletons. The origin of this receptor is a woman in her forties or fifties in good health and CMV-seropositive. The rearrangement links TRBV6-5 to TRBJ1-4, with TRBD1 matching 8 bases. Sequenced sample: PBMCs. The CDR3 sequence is CASSNPTGVNEKLFF. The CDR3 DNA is TGTGCCAGCAGTAACCCGACAGGGGTTAATGAAAAACTGTTTTTT.